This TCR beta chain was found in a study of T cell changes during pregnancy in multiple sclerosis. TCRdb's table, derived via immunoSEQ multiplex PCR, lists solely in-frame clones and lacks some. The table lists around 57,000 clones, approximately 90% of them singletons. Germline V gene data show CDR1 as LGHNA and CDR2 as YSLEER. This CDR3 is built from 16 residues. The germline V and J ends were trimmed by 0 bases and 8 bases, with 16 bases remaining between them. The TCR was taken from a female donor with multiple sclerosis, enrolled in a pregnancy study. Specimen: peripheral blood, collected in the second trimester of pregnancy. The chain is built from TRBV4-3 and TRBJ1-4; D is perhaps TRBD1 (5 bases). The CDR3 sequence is CASSQDSSAGSEKLFF. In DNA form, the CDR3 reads TGCGCCAGCAGCCAAGATTCTAGCGCAGGGAGCGAAAAACTGTTTTTT.